These T cell receptor beta chains were read from a single sample in a study of cytomegalovirus exposure and HLA in healthy donors. Assay: immunoSEQ multiplex PCR; the TCRdb copy retains only in-frame clones and omits some. The sample has 62,000 or so clones; 87% are singletons. Specimen: PBMCs. These receptor sequences come from a man aged 18 to 29 in good health and CMV-seronegative. Both conserved end residues are part of each CDR3. A D gene is named only where the DNA matches it firmly. Clone size, where shown, is once, few, many, or a class for clones that have expanded.

abundance: NA; d_gene: TRBD1; j_gene: TRBJ2-7; v_gene: TRBV7-9; CDR3aa: CASSKGAPGPYYEQYF; CDR3nt: TGTGCCAGCAGCAAGGGGGCGCCTGGACCCTACTACGAGCAGTACTTC
abundance: NA; d_gene: TRBD2; j_gene: TRBJ2-3; v_gene: TRBV14; CDR3aa: CASSFVAGVRDTQYF; CDR3nt: TGTGCCAGCAGCTTCGTCGCGGGGGTAAGGGATACGCAGTATTTT
abundance: NA; d_gene: TRBD1; j_gene: TRBJ2-7; v_gene: TRBV5-4; CDR3aa: CASSSDRGTAYEQYF; CDR3nt: TGTGCCAGCAGCTCGGATAGAGGGACAGCCTACGAGCAGTACTTC
abundance: NA; d_gene: TRBD1; j_gene: TRBJ2-1; v_gene: TRBV9; CDR3aa: CASSASRTGGNEQFF; CDR3nt: TGTGCCAGCAGCGCCTCGAGGACAGGGGGCAATGAGCAGTTCTTC
abundance: once; d_gene: NA; j_gene: TRBJ2-7; v_gene: TRBV7-9; CDR3aa: CASSSPPGNDEQYF; CDR3nt: TGTGCCAGCAGCTCACCCCCCGGGAACGACGAGCAGTACTTC
abundance: NA; d_gene: TRBD1; j_gene: TRBJ1-6; v_gene: TRBV9; CDR3aa: CASSAQGDWNSPLHF; CDR3nt: TGTGCCAGCAGCGCCCAGGGGGACTGGAATTCACCCCTCCACTTT
abundance: NA; d_gene: NA; j_gene: TRBJ1-1; v_gene: TRBV18; CDR3aa: CASSPPGSLPEAFF; CDR3nt: TGTGCCAGCTCACCACCGGGGAGTCTCCCTGAAGCTTTCTTT
abundance: NA; d_gene: NA; j_gene: TRBJ1-4; v_gene: TRBV6-5; CDR3aa: CASSYRGKEKLFF; CDR3nt: TGTGCCAGCAGTTACAGGGGAAAGGAAAAACTGTTTTTT
abundance: NA; d_gene: NA; j_gene: TRBJ1-6; v_gene: TRBV11-3; CDR3aa: CASSLTSTTPLHF; CDR3nt: TGTGCCAGCAGCTTGACGAGTACTACACCCCTCCACTTT
abundance: NA; d_gene: TRBD1; j_gene: TRBJ2-2; v_gene: TRBV10-2; CDR3aa: CASSGQGAGELFF; CDR3nt: TGCGCCAGCAGTGGACAGGGAGCCGGGGAGCTGTTTTTT
abundance: NA; d_gene: TRBD2; j_gene: TRBJ2-3; v_gene: TRBV30; CDR3aa: CAWSRTSGDTDTQYF; CDR3nt: TGTGCCTGGAGTCGGACTAGCGGGGACACAGATACGCAGTATTTT
abundance: once; d_gene: NA; j_gene: TRBJ1-2; v_gene: TRBV15; CDR3aa: CATSRSFTISQGMIDGYTF; CDR3nt: TGTGCCACCAGCAGATCCTTTACGATTTCTCAGGGTATGATCGATGGCTACACCTTC
abundance: NA; d_gene: TRBD1; j_gene: TRBJ1-5; v_gene: TRBV28; CDR3aa: CASSGTGGSGQPQHF; CDR3nt: TGTGCCAGCAGCGGGACAGGGGGCTCAGGGCAGCCCCAGCATTTT
abundance: NA; d_gene: TRBD2; j_gene: TRBJ2-1; v_gene: TRBV6-6; CDR3aa: CASRWSSGGAQEQFF; CDR3nt: TGTGCCAGCAGGTGGAGTAGCGGGGGGGCTCAGGAGCAGTTCTTC
abundance: few; d_gene: NA; j_gene: TRBJ2-2; v_gene: TRBV4-1; CDR3aa: CASSQESFANTGELFF; CDR3nt: TGCGCCAGCAGCCAAGAATCGTTCGCGAACACCGGGGAGCTGTTTTTT
abundance: NA; d_gene: TRBD1; j_gene: TRBJ1-2; v_gene: TRBV28; CDR3aa: CASSLGQGGSGYTF; CDR3nt: TGTGCCAGCAGTTTAGGACAGGGAGGAAGTGGCTACACCTTC
abundance: once; d_gene: NA; j_gene: TRBJ1-5; v_gene: TRBV30; CDR3aa: CAWRATAGQPQHF; CDR3nt: TGTGCCTGGAGGGCGACCGCGGGGCAGCCCCAGCATTTT
abundance: NA; d_gene: NA; j_gene: TRBJ1-1; v_gene: TRBV14; CDR3aa: CASSLTPNTEAFF; CDR3nt: TGTGCCAGCAGCCTAACACCGAACACTGAAGCTTTCTTT
abundance: NA; d_gene: NA; j_gene: TRBJ2-7; v_gene: TRBV4-1; CDR3aa: CASSQDQGAPYEQYF; CDR3nt: TGCGCCAGCAGCCAAGATCAGGGCGCCCCGTACGAGCAGTACTTC
abundance: NA; d_gene: NA; j_gene: TRBJ2-5; v_gene: TRBV5-6; CDR3aa: CASSFDRRGKTQYF; CDR3nt: TGTGCCAGCAGTTTTGACAGGCGTGGGAAGACCCAGTACTTC
abundance: NA; d_gene: TRBD1; j_gene: TRBJ1-2; v_gene: TRBV30; CDR3aa: CAWTRTGGAYGYTF; CDR3nt: TGTGCCTGGACCCGGACAGGGGGTGCCTATGGCTACACCTTC
abundance: NA; d_gene: TRBD2; j_gene: TRBJ2-1; v_gene: TRBV9; CDR3aa: CASSVSSGGAGSYNEQFF; CDR3nt: TGTGCCAGCAGCGTGTCTAGCGGGGGGGCCGGGTCCTACAATGAGCAGTTCTTC
abundance: NA; d_gene: TRBD1; j_gene: TRBJ1-2; v_gene: TRBV28; CDR3aa: CASSQGQDVF; CDR3nt: TGTGCCAGCAGTCAAGGACAGGATGTCTTC
abundance: NA; d_gene: TRBD1; j_gene: TRBJ1-2; v_gene: TRBV5-1; CDR3aa: CASSGDREGGYTF; CDR3nt: TGCGCCAGCAGCGGTGACAGGGAAGGGGGCTACACCTTC
abundance: NA; d_gene: NA; j_gene: TRBJ1-5; v_gene: TRBV20-1; CDR3aa: CSAMEQQPQHF; CDR3nt: TGCAGTGCCATGGAGCAACAGCCCCAGCATTTT
abundance: NA; d_gene: NA; j_gene: TRBJ1-1; v_gene: TRBV5-4; CDR3aa: CASSLGAQNTEAFF; CDR3nt: TGTGCCAGCAGCTTGGGGGCACAGAACACTGAAGCTTTCTTT
abundance: NA; d_gene: NA; j_gene: TRBJ2-5; v_gene: TRBV2; CDR3aa: CAGQQTYQETQYF; CDR3nt: TGTGCCGGGCAGCAGACCTACCAAGAGACCCAGTACTTC
abundance: NA; d_gene: NA; j_gene: TRBJ1-1; v_gene: TRBV6-5; CDR3aa: CASSYSDRNTEAFF; CDR3nt: TGTGCCAGCAGTTACTCGGACAGGAACACTGAAGCTTTCTTT
abundance: NA; d_gene: NA; j_gene: TRBJ1-1; v_gene: TRBV5-6; CDR3aa: CASSPEPTGPEAFF; CDR3nt: TGTGCCAGCAGCCCGGAGCCGACAGGTCCTGAAGCTTTCTTT
abundance: NA; d_gene: NA; j_gene: TRBJ1-3; v_gene: TRBV30; CDR3aa: CAWNEGGGNTIYF; CDR3nt: TGTGCCTGGAATGAGGGAGGTGGAAACACCATATATTTT
abundance: NA; d_gene: NA; j_gene: TRBJ1-1; v_gene: TRBV7-9; CDR3aa: CASSFSGILAFF; CDR3nt: TGTGCCAGCAGCTTCTCAGGGATTTTAGCTTTCTTT
abundance: once; d_gene: NA; j_gene: TRBJ1-1; v_gene: TRBV9; CDR3aa: CASSVEGTNTEAFF; CDR3nt: TGTGCCAGCAGCGTGGAGGGTACAAACACTGAAGCTTTCTTT
abundance: NA; d_gene: NA; j_gene: TRBJ1-3; v_gene: TRBV6-5; CDR3aa: CASKQGPSGNTIYF; CDR3nt: TGTGCCAGCAAACAGGGACCCTCTGGAAACACCATATATTTT
abundance: NA; d_gene: NA; j_gene: TRBJ2-7; v_gene: TRBV30; CDR3aa: CAWSPRDNEQYF; CDR3nt: TGTGCCTGGAGTCCTCGGGATAACGAGCAGTACTTC
abundance: NA; d_gene: TRBD2; j_gene: TRBJ2-1; v_gene: TRBV6-4; CDR3aa: CASSSGGANEQFF; CDR3nt: TGTGCCAGCAGTAGCGGGGGGGCCAATGAGCAGTTCTTC
abundance: NA; d_gene: TRBD2; j_gene: TRBJ2-2; v_gene: TRBV6-6; CDR3aa: CASSRTSGGPGELFF; CDR3nt: TGTGCCAGCAGTCGGACTAGCGGGGGACCCGGGGAGCTGTTTTTT
abundance: NA; d_gene: TRBD2; j_gene: TRBJ2-3; v_gene: TRBV2; CDR3aa: CASSETSGGTDTQYF; CDR3nt: TGTGCCAGCAGTGAAACCAGCGGGGGCACAGATACGCAGTATTTT
abundance: once; d_gene: TRBD2; j_gene: TRBJ2-1; v_gene: TRBV9; CDR3aa: CASSPALAGGNEQFF; CDR3nt: TGTGCCAGCAGCCCGGCCCTAGCGGGGGGGAATGAGCAGTTCTTC
abundance: NA; d_gene: TRBD1; j_gene: TRBJ2-7; v_gene: TRBV11-2; CDR3aa: CASSFNRDRGSYEQYF; CDR3nt: TGTGCCAGCAGCTTCAACCGGGACAGGGGCTCCTACGAGCAGTACTTC
abundance: NA; d_gene: NA; j_gene: TRBJ2-1; v_gene: TRBV5-4; CDR3aa: CASSSAGSSYNEQFF; CDR3nt: TGTGCCAGCAGCTCCGCCGGGAGCTCCTACAATGAGCAGTTCTTC